The 15 T cell receptor beta chains below all came from one sample that was sequenced in a study of circulating and synovial CD4+ cells in juvenile arthritis. Assay: immunoSEQ multiplex PCR; the TCRdb copy retains only in-frame clones and omits some. There are approximately 36,000 clones in the sample; over 85% occur only once, and roughly 0.7% lies in the top ten. The sample comprised CD4+ T cells from blood. These TCRs come from a human donor with juvenile idiopathic arthritis.

The chain carries TRBV15 and TRBJ1-2; 7 bases fit TRBD1. The V segment lost 0 bases and the J segment 6 bases; nucleotides outside the gene matches: 10. The length of the CDR3 is 16 residues. CDR1 LNHNV and CDR2 YYDKDF come from the germline V gene (reference sequence). CDR3 sequence: CATSRDFKGARNGYTF. CDR3 bases: TGTGCCACCAGCAGAGATTTCAAGGGGGCTCGGAATGGCTACACCTTC.

The chain is built from TRBV6-1 and TRBJ1-2; perhaps TRBD1 as D (5 bases). The CDR3 totals 13 residues. Germline V gene sequence: CDR1 MNHNS, CDR2 SASEGT. V was shortened by 8 bases and J by 4 bases, with 14 bases between the two germline ends. DNA for the CDR3: TGTGCCAGCGGCTACAGGAGTTTCTATGGCTACACCTTC. Translating gives CASGYRSFYGYTF.

The chain is built from TRBV6-6 and TRBJ1-4; 9 bases map to TRBD1. This CDR3 contains 16 residues. V lost 6 bases and J lost 7; bases outside the gene matches: 12. Germline V gene sequence: CDR1 MNHNY, CDR2 SVGAGI (reference sequence). CDR3 amino acids: CASSMITGTGSEKLFF. The CDR3 DNA is TGTGCCAGCAGCATGATTACCGGGACAGGGAGTGAAAAACTGTTTTTT.

V is TRBV19 and J is TRBJ2-6; D remains unclear. V dropped 1 base and J dropped 0 bases, with 13 bases sitting between them. The V gene's germline CDR1 is LNHDA and CDR2 SQIVND (reference sequence). The CDR3 sequence is 18 residues long. CDR3 nucleotides: TGTGCCAGTAGTATAGTTAAGAAACTTAGCTCTGGGGCCAACGTCCTGACTTTC. Its translation: CASSIVKKLSSGANVLTF.

This clone appeared a single time. V usage is TRBV7-2 and J usage is TRBJ1-5; D perhaps matches TRBD1 (5 bases). V was cut by 1 base and J by 3 bases, with 10 bases left in between. From germline, CDR1 is SGHTA and CDR2 FQGNSA. The CDR3 sequence is 15 residues long. The DNA for the CDR3 is TGTGCCAGCAGCTTAGGTGGGGGGTTCAATCAGCCCCAGCATTTT. It yields the protein CASSLGGGFNQPQHF. The whole variable domain, remainder taken from reference TRBV7-2 and TRBJ1-5, is GAGVSQSPSNKVTEKGKDVELRCDPISGHTALYWYRQSLGQGLEFLIYFQGNSAPDKSGLPSDRFSAERTGGSVSTLTIQRTQQEDSAVYLCASSLGGGFNQPQHFGDGTRLSIL.

J is TRBJ2-7 and V is TRBV7-6; D not certain. The CDR3 contains 11 residues. Germline V gene lookup returns CDR1 SGHVS and CDR2 FNYEAQ. V dropped 0 bases and J dropped 6 bases, with 3 bases sitting between them. The CDR3 bases are TGTGCCAGCAGCTTAGCCGGCGAGCAGTACTTC. This sequence encodes CASSLAGEQYF.

This chain connects TRBV5-4 to TRBJ1-6, with D possibly TRBD1 on 6 matching bases. V was cut by 0 bases and J by 10 bases, with 17 bases left in between. The germline V gene has CDR1 SGHNT and CDR2 YYREEE (reference sequence). The CDR3 is 16 amino acids. The CDR3 DNA reads as TGTGCCAGCAGCTTGGTGGGGGGGCGGGACCGGTCACCCCTCCACTTT. It translates to CASSLVGGRDRSPLHF.

This sequence joins TRBV5-6 and TRBJ1-4; D unresolved. Germline-derived CDR1 and CDR2 are SGHDT and YYEEEE. This CDR3 comprises 16 residues. Trimming cost V 2 bases and J 0 bases, with 11 bases left between them. The DNA for the CDR3 is TGTGCCAGCAGCTTCAGGTGGGAGGCAACTAATGAAAAACTGTTTTTT. Translating it yields CASSFRWEATNEKLFF.

The J gene is TRBJ2-1, the V gene TRBV18, with TRBD1 as a possible D gene (7 bases). V was cut by 6 bases and J by 4 bases, with 16 bases left in between. In germline, CDR1 is KGHSH, CDR2 LQKENI. This CDR3 has 15 residues. In nucleotides, the CDR3 is TGTGCCAGCTCCACAGGGGTCGGGGGTTACAATGAGCAGTTCTTC. As protein: CASSTGVGGYNEQFF.

This clone was counted between two and nine times. The chain employs TRBV4-3 and TRBJ2-3, with 8 positions matching TRBD1. CDR1 is LGHNA, CDR2 YSLEER, per germline. V dropped 0 bases and J dropped 0; count of bases not matched to a gene: 8. This CDR3 comprises 18 residues. CDR3 amino acids: CASSQDRHRGSSTDTQYF. The CDR3 region has the DNA TGCGCCAGCAGCCAAGATCGCCACAGGGGGTCAAGCACAGATACGCAGTATTTT.

The CDR3 DNA follows: TGCGCCAGCAGCCAAGTAAGACAGGGTCCCTCTGGAAACACCATATATTTT. Translation: CASSQVRQGPSGNTIYF. The chain employs TRBV4-1 and TRBJ1-3; TRBD1 agrees at 7 bases. This CDR3 has 17 residues. CDR1 MGHRA and CDR2 YSYEKL come from the germline V gene. Trimming removed 1 base from V and 0 bases from J; junction bases left unmatched: 6.

The DNA of the CDR3 is TGTGCCAGCAGTGAACAATTGTACACTGAAGCTTTCTTT. It specifies CASSEQLYTEAFF. The chain links TRBV2 to TRBJ1-1, with unresolved D. In germline, CDR1 is SNHLY, CDR2 FYNNEI. The ends were cut back, 2 bases at V and 3 bases at J, with 7 bases in the middle. The CDR3 is 13 amino acids.

This chain links TRBV5-1 with TRBJ2-1, with 9 bases identical to TRBD2. The J segment lost 1 base and the V segment lost 1 base, leaving 6 bases of the junction unmatched. CDR1 and CDR2 from the germline V gene are SGHRS and YFSETQ. The CDR3 runs to 17 residues. The CDR3 sequence is CASSLWASGVSYNEQFF. As DNA, the CDR3 is TGCGCCAGCAGCTTGTGGGCTAGCGGGGTTTCCTACAATGAGCAGTTCTTC.

J is TRBJ1-1 and V is TRBV19, with TRBD1 matching 8 bases. The CDR3 has 15 residues. V dropped 5 bases and J dropped 5; count of bases not matched to a gene: 10. Germline V gives CDR1 LNHDA, CDR2 SQIVND (reference sequence). CDR3 protein: CASSARQGPWTEAFF. In DNA, the CDR3 is TGTGCCAGTAGTGCCCGACAGGGGCCTTGGACTGAAGCTTTCTTT.

For this clone: The same CDR3 can be traced to other DNA sequences in this sample. The chain has TRBV30 and TRBJ1-6; D might be TRBD1 (5 bases). Trimming cost V 0 bases and J 0 bases, with 21 bases left between them. The CDR3 is 20 amino acids. Germline values: CDR1 GTSNPN, CDR2 SVGIG (reference sequence). The CDR3 region has the DNA TGTGCCTGGAGTGTAGGGGTTTTCGGTAGGCAGAGCTCCTATAATTCACCCCTCCACTTT. It codes for CAWSVGVFGRQSSYNSPLHF.